Here is one TCR beta chain with its context. As processed by the authors: The authors estimated nucleated cell counts from reference gene primer amplification. The data were produced by immunoSEQ multiplex PCR, yet TCRdb's version contains in-frame clones alone and is incomplete. V, J and clone size derive from that table, while D and trimming were established from the DNA sequence. This table has some 100,000 clones, 80% to 90% appearing once. This specimen belongs to a study of blood T cell repertoires in COVID-19. Across the whole study: Samples of COVID-19 (acute and convalescent) were obtained from the United States, Italy and Spain. The cDNA or gDNA used as material had been derived from T cells, B-cell-depleted T cells, or PBMCs.

This sequence was found in a man in his 70s who had recovered from COVID-19. The sample taken for sequencing was peripheral blood.

The CDR3 sequence: CASSTDHRASGEQYF. The CDR3 coding sequence is TGTGCCAGTAGTACTGACCACAGGGCTTCCGGCGAGCAGTACTTC. The chain employs TRBV19 and TRBJ2-7; TRBD1 is a possible D gene (6 bases). The CDR3 contains 15 residues. Trimming removed 4 bases from V and 6 bases from J, with 19 bases in between. CDR1 is LNHDA, CDR2 SQIVND, per germline (reference sequence). The full variable domain, rest sourced from reference TRBV19 and TRBJ2-7, is DGGITQSPKYLFRKEGQNVTLSCEQNLNHDAMYWYRQDPGQGLRLIYYSQIVNDFQKGDIAEGYSVSREKKESFPLTVTSAQKNPTAFYLCASSTDHRASGEQYFGPGTRLTVT.